This TCR beta chain was documented in a study of OX40 agonist ivuxolimab in advanced cancers. The table came from immunoSEQ multiplex PCR; TCRdb's copy has only in-frame clones and leaves some out. The repertoire holds roughly 74,000 clones, with 75% to 90% as singletons. V lost 3 bases to trimming and J lost 0 bases, with 10 bases between them. The CDR3 has 15 amino acids. Germline CDR1 reads KGHSH; CDR2 reads LQKENI. This sequence was found in an adult with an advanced solid tumor such as melanoma, head and neck, liver or kidney cancer. The V and J genes are TRBV18 and TRBJ2-3; a weak D match, TRBD1 (6 bases). This specimen was CD4+ or CD8+ T cells sorted from blood, taken in a trial of the OX40 agonist ivuxolimab. The CDR3 sequence: CASSPQGQSTDTQYF. CDR3 nucleotides: TGTGCCAGCTCACCCCAAGGACAGAGCACAGATACGCAGTATTTT.